This record concerns one T cell receptor (beta chain) sequence. Its antigen is not known. This record comes from a study of graft-versus-host responses after intestinal transplantation. Study-level background: Transplant recipients had multivisceral, liver-intestinal, or isolated intestinal grafts. Anti-thymocyte globulin induction preceded two to four years of tacrolimus and steroid maintenance in all recipients.

Study-level findings and limits: Among recipient marrow samples, GvH clones were found; some appeared first in ileum or blood.

Sequencing used immunoSEQ multiplex PCR; TCRdb keeps in-frame clones, though not all of them. The sample lists 45,000 to 60,000 clones; around nine tenths were seen once. This CDR3 has 19 amino acids. Germline CDR1 is SGHTA and CDR2 is FQGTGA. This rearrangement joins TRBV7-3 to TRBJ2-5, with D possibly being TRBD1 (6 bases). The closer fit of TRBJ2-7 to the DNA end suggests the J call may be wrong. The source is a human donor who was the organ donor for an intestinal transplant. The sequencing here drew on unstimulated CD4+ T cells sorted from spleen or lymph node cells, taken before transplant. The CDR3 bases are TGTGCCAGCAGCCTCGACAGCACCCGCAACAGGGATGCCGCCTACGAGCAGTACTTC. The encoded protein is CASSLDSTRNRDAAYEQYF.